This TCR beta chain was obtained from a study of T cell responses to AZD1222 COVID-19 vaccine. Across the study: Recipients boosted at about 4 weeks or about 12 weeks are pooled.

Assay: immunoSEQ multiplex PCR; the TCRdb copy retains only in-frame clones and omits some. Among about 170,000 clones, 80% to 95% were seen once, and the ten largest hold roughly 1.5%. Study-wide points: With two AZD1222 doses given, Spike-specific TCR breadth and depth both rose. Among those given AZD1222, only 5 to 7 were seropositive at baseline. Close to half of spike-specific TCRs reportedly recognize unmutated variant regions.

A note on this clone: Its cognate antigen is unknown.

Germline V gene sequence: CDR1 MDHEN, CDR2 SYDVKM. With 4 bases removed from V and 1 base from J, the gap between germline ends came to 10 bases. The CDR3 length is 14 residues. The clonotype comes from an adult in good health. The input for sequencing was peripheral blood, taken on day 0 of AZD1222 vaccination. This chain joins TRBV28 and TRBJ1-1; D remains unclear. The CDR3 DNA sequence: TGTGCCAGCAGTTCCCGTATCAAGAACACTGAAGCTTTCTTT. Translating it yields CASSSRIKNTEAFF.